The next 32 T cell receptor beta chains were all read from a single sample in a study of beta chain features in type 1 diabetes. Findings and limits, study-wide: Moderate but significant shortening of TCRB CDR3s was recorded in all four CD4+ subsets from Type 1 diabetes patients.

Of the isolated RNA, all was reverse transcribed, and so the sequenced material was expressed TCRB transcripts. Measured with immunoSEQ multiplex PCR; TCRdb has only the in-frame clones, and not every one. The table includes roughly 260,000 clones, roughly a tenth detected once. These TCRs are of unknown antigen specificity. The sample comprised naive CD4+ T cells from blood. All receptors come from a man aged 25-40 years with type 1 diabetes.

This clone was counted between two and nine times. The J gene is TRBJ1-3, the V gene TRBV2, with D maybe TRBD1 (5 bases). The CDR3 covers 13 residues. Germline V gene data show CDR1 as SNHLY and CDR2 as FYNNEI. V dropped 11 bases and J dropped 0 bases, with 11 bases sitting between them. The CDR3 sequence is CAAYRYSGNTIYF. DNA of the CDR3: TGTGCCGCCTACAGGTACTCTGGAAACACCATATATTTT.

This clone has only a few counts. The chain uses TRBV18 and TRBJ2-3; a possible D gene is TRBD1 (6 bases). Trimming left V 0 bases short and J 5 bases short, with 15 bases between. The CDR3 runs 16 residues. Germline CDR1 KGHSH, CDR2 LQKENI. The CDR3 region is CASSPPSRGGIDTQYF. The CDR3 DNA sequence: TGTGCCAGCTCACCACCATCGCGAGGGGGAATAGATACGCAGTATTTT.

The table lists this clone with a few counts. The CDR3 sequence is CASTEGQGRYTGELFF. CDR3 sequence (DNA): TGTGCCAGCACCGAGGGACAGGGCAGGTACACCGGGGAGCTGTTTTTT. This chain joins TRBV28 and TRBJ2-2; 9 nucleotides agree with TRBD1. The CDR3 contains 16 residues. J was trimmed by 3 bases and V by 7 bases; bases with no gene match: 9. Germline CDR1 reads MDHEN; CDR2 reads SYDVKM.

V gene TRBV29-1 combines with J gene TRBJ1-1; 8 bases are shared with TRBD1. Germline V gene lookup returns CDR1 SQVTM and CDR2 ANQGSEA. Trimming at V came to 6 bases and at J to 1 base, leaving 1 base not matched to a gene. This CDR3 is 12 amino acids long. The CDR3 DNA reads TGCAGCGTGGACAGGGAGAACACTGAAGCTTTCTTT. This codes for CSVDRENTEAFF.

This clone has more than one count but fewer than ten. The chain employs TRBV30 and TRBJ2-3; 9 positions agree with TRBD2. This CDR3 has 16 residues. Germline loops: CDR1 GTSNPN, CDR2 SVGIG (reference sequence). CDR3 sequence: CAFQAGGPRDKDTQYF. The CDR3, as DNA: TGTGCATTCCAGGCGGGGGGGCCCAGAGATAAAGATACGCAGTATTTT. Variable domain in full (rest from reference TRBV30 and TRBJ2-3): SQTIHQWPATLVQPVGSPLSLECTVEGTSNPNLYWYRQAAGRGLQLLFYSVGIGQISSEVPQNLSASRPQDRQFILSSKKLLLSDSGFYLCAFQAGGPRDKDTQYFGPGTRLTVL.

V usage is TRBV6-6 and J usage is TRBJ1-6; 7 nucleotides match TRBD1. Germline CDR1 reads MNHNY; CDR2 reads SVGAGI (reference sequence). V trimming: 6 bases; J trimming: 6 bases; junction bases outside the gene matches: 8. CDR3 length equals 15 residues. The CDR3 here is CASSLDRASNSPLHF. The CDR3 DNA sequence: TGTGCCAGCAGCTTAGACAGGGCAAGTAATTCACCCCTCCACTTT.

The chain joins TRBV30 to TRBJ2-5; perhaps TRBD2 as D (6 bases). The V end was cut by 4 bases, the J end by 5 bases, with 20 bases between. The germline CDR1 and CDR2 sequences are GTSNPN and SVGIG (reference sequence). The CDR3 totals 15 residues. The CDR3 loop is CAWKGGGGAVETQYF. Written as DNA, the CDR3 is TGTGCCTGGAAAGGTGGCGGCGGGGCGGTGGAGACCCAGTACTTC. The whole variable domain, remainder taken from reference TRBV30 and TRBJ2-5, is SQTIHQWPATLVQPVGSPLSLECTVEGTSNPNLYWYRQAAGRGLQLLFYSVGIGQISSEVPQNLSASRPQDRQFILSSKKLLLSDSGFYLCAWKGGGGAVETQYFGPGTRLLVL.

The table lists this clone with a few counts. The rearrangement links TRBV28 to TRBJ2-3; 7 nucleotides align to TRBD2. With V trimmed by 6 bases and J by 6 bases, 6 bases remained unmatched. This CDR3 contains 13 residues. Germline V lookup: CDR1 MDHEN, CDR2 SYDVKM. Here the CDR3 reads CASSPTSLDTQYF. The CDR3 DNA follows: TGTGCCAGCAGCCCGACTAGCCTGGATACGCAGTATTTT.

The chain couples TRBV30 to TRBJ2-6, with TRBD1 matching 9 bases. Germline-derived CDR1 and CDR2 are GTSNPN and SVGIG (reference sequence). There are 17 residues in the CDR3. J was trimmed by 0 bases and V by 7 bases; bases with no gene match: 10. The DNA of the CDR3 is TGTGCCTTGAACAGGGGGCCCTCGAGCTCTGGGGCCAACGTCCTGACTTTC. Its protein is CALNRGPSSSGANVLTF.

Of note for this clone: The sample has other DNA sequences that encode this CDR3 too. CDR3 nucleotides: TGCGCCAGCAGCTTGGAAACAGGACCCCAAGAGACCCAGTACTTC. Translating it yields CASSLETGPQETQYF. The chain uses TRBV5-1 and TRBJ2-5, with TRBD1 as a possible D gene (5 bases). The CDR3 has 15 amino acids. V lost 0 bases to trimming and J lost 1 base, with 10 bases between them. The V gene's germline CDR1 is SGHRS and CDR2 YFSETQ. The full variable domain, with the rest looked up from reference TRBV5-1 and TRBJ2-5, is KAGVTQTPRYLIKTRGQQVTLSCSPISGHRSVSWYQQTPGQGLQFLFEYFSETQRNKGNFPGRFSGRQFSNSRSEMNVSTLELGDSALYLCASSLETGPQETQYFGPGTRLLVL.

This clone was counted a few times. CDR3 coding DNA: TGCGCCAGCAGCGGGGGACTAGCGGGGTACAATGAGCAGTTCTTC. It codes for CASSGGLAGYNEQFF. This chain uses TRBV5-1 with TRBJ2-1; TRBD2 matches 13 bases. The V and J ends lost 4 bases and 4 bases, in that order; junction bases with no gene match: 2. The CDR3 is made up of 15 amino acids. The germline gives CDR1 SGHRS, CDR2 YFSETQ.

This chain joins TRBV11-2 and TRBJ1-1; no clear D gene. The CDR3 has 15 residues. V was cut by 4 bases and J by 1 base, with 13 bases left in between. CDR1 is SGHAT, CDR2 FQNNGV, per germline. The CDR3 nucleotides are TGTGCCAGCAGCTCTCGACAAATGAGGAACACTGAAGCTTTCTTT. Translating gives CASSSRQMRNTEAFF.

This chain links TRBV2 with TRBJ2-7, with D perhaps matching TRBD2 (6 bases). CDR3 size: 15 residues. V lost 0 bases, J lost 3 bases, and 12 bases lay in between. Per the germline V gene, CDR1 is SNHLY and CDR2 is FYNNEI. The CDR3 spells CASSEASRGNYEQYF. The CDR3 DNA sequence: TGTGCCAGCAGTGAAGCCTCGCGGGGTAACTACGAGCAGTACTTC.

The CDR3 bases are TGTGCCAGCAGCGCGGCAGGGTATACGCAGTATTTT. This gives the protein CASSAAGYTQYF. V is TRBV11-2 and J is TRBJ2-3, with a possible D match to TRBD1 (5 bases). The germline gives CDR1 SGHAT, CDR2 FQNNGV. The V gene lost 5 bases and the J gene lost 7 bases, with 10 bases spanning the gap. The CDR3 has 12 amino acids. Full variable domain (outside the CDR3, taken from reference TRBV11-2 and TRBJ2-3): EAGVAQSPRYKIIEKRQSVAFWCNPISGHATLYWYQQILGQGPKLLIQFQNNGVVDDSQLPKDRFSAERLKGVDSTLKIQPAKLEDSAVYLCASSAAGYTQYFGPGTRLTVL.

V gene TRBV28 combines with J gene TRBJ1-1; D unclear. V dropped 10 bases and J dropped 1 base, with 16 bases sitting between them. From germline, CDR1 is MDHEN and CDR2 SYDVKM. The CDR3 loop spans 14 amino acids. CDR3 bases: TGTGCCACCATGGGAGGTCAGGCGAACACTGAAGCTTTCTTT. It is translated as CATMGGQANTEAFF.

The J gene is TRBJ1-2, the V gene TRBV28; D may be TRBD1 (5 bases). CDR1 and CDR2 (germline): MDHEN, SYDVKM. V gave up 6 bases and J gave up 4 bases, with 12 bases separating them. The CDR3 has 13 residues. CDR3: CASSDLRGYGYTF. The CDR3 DNA follows: TGTGCCAGCAGCGACTTAAGGGGCTATGGCTACACCTTC.

This clone occurred a few times. The chain combines TRBV5-1 with TRBJ2-5; D might be TRBD1 (5 bases). This CDR3 is built from 13 residues. The germline V gene has CDR1 SGHRS and CDR2 YFSETQ. V was pared by 6 bases and J by 3 bases, with 12 bases between. The CDR3 bases are TGCGCCAGCAACCCAGGGTCGGAAGAGACCCAGTACTTC. It yields the protein CASNPGSEETQYF.

The rearrangement joins TRBV11-2 to TRBJ2-7; D not certain. CDR3 size: 11 residues. Germline V gene data show CDR1 as SGHAT and CDR2 as FQNNGV. V shed 1 base and J shed 4 bases, with 2 bases lying between them. The CDR3 coding sequence is TGTGCCAGCAGCTTAGCGTACGAGCAGTACTTC. This encodes CASSLAYEQYF.

The chain employs TRBV18 and TRBJ2-1; TRBD1 aligns across 10 bases. The CDR3 runs to 14 residues. V lost 6 bases and J lost 4; bases outside the gene matches: 3. Germline V gene data show CDR1 as KGHSH and CDR2 as LQKENI. CDR3 sequence: CASSGDRGYNEQFF. The CDR3 nucleotides read TGTGCCAGCTCGGGGGACAGGGGATACAATGAGCAGTTCTTC.

This clone was observed a handful of times. The chain carries TRBV10-3 and TRBJ2-1, with 12 bases matching TRBD2. The trim removed 6 bases at V and 8 bases at J, leaving 2 bases unmatched. The CDR3 is made up of 13 amino acids. Germline V gives CDR1 ENHRY, CDR2 SYGVKD. The CDR3 sequence is CAIRLAGGDEQFF. The CDR3 coding sequence is TGTGCCATCAGACTAGCGGGGGGCGATGAGCAGTTCTTC.

The chain links TRBV2 to TRBJ1-1; a possible D gene is TRBD1 (5 bases). Trimming took 6 bases from V and 1 from J, leaving 12 bases between them. This CDR3 spans 14 amino acids. Germline V gene lookup returns CDR1 SNHLY and CDR2 FYNNEI. In DNA form, the CDR3 reads TGTGCCAGCAGGGTCAGGGTTGGGAACACTGAAGCTTTCTTT. This codes for CASRVRVGNTEAFF.

V and J are TRBV28 and TRBJ2-7, with TRBD1 matching 7 bases. The germline V gene encodes CDR1 MDHEN and CDR2 SYDVKM. J gave up 3 bases and V 4 bases, and 9 bases lay outside the gene matches. The CDR3 runs 15 residues. The CDR3 bases are TGTGCCAGCAGTTCTTCCGGGACAGACCACTACGAGCAGTACTTC. Translation gives CASSSSGTDHYEQYF.

This clone was detected a few times. The chain recombines TRBV30 with TRBJ1-1; TRBD1 aligns across 7 bases. The CDR3 sequence is 12 residues long. V lost 4 bases to trimming and J lost 4 bases; unmatched junction nucleotides: 3. Germline loops: CDR1 GTSNPN, CDR2 SVGIG (reference sequence). CDR3 bases: TGTGCCTGGAACCGGGACAGCACTGAAGCTTTCTTT. Translating gives CAWNRDSTEAFF.

The V gene is TRBV5-8, the J gene TRBJ1-5; 10 bases agree with TRBD1. The V gene's germline CDR1 is SGHTS and CDR2 YDEGEE. The V and J ends lost 4 bases and 7 bases, in that order; junction bases with no gene match: 11. The CDR3 is 16 amino acids. The CDR3 here is CASSPSGQGVGQPQHF. The CDR3 DNA reads TGTGCCAGCAGCCCGAGCGGACAGGGGGTAGGGCAGCCCCAGCATTTT.

V gene TRBV5-4 combines with J gene TRBJ2-5, with 12 bases fitting TRBD2. Trimming removed 3 bases from V and 5 bases from J; junction bases left unmatched: 5. Germline loops: CDR1 SGHNT, CDR2 YYREEE (reference sequence). The CDR3 has 15 residues. The CDR3 protein is CASSSGLAGTETQYF. The CDR3 bases are TGTGCCAGCAGCTCCGGACTAGCGGGGACCGAGACCCAGTACTTC.

The chain employs TRBV19 and TRBJ2-5; 8 nucleotides line up with TRBD1. Germline trimming cut 5 bases from V and 3 bases from J; bases unmatched to any gene: 5. Germline V gives CDR1 LNHDA, CDR2 SQIVND (reference sequence). The CDR3 has 14 amino acids. The DNA for the CDR3 is TGTGCCAGTAGTTCAGGGACAGGAAAAGAGACCCAGTACTTC. Translation gives CASSSGTGKETQYF.

The CDR3 nucleotides read TGTGCCAGCAGCTTAGATGGCAGAAACACCGGGGAGCTGTTTTTT. The encoded protein is CASSLDGRNTGELFF. V and J are TRBV11-3 and TRBJ2-2; D is ambiguous. CDR1 and CDR2 from the germline V gene are SGHNT and YENEEA. This CDR3 is built from 15 residues. V was pared by 0 bases and J by 2 bases, with 7 bases between.

This clone appeared a few times. The chain recombines TRBV28 with TRBJ1-1; unclear D gene. The CDR3 loop spans 11 amino acids. V lost 8 bases to trimming and J lost 4 bases, with 8 bases between them. Germline V lookup: CDR1 MDHEN, CDR2 SYDVKM. The CDR3 DNA follows: TGTGCCAGCGACGGCGGCACTGAAGCTTTCTTT. This gives the protein CASDGGTEAFF.

V is TRBV29-1 and J is TRBJ2-7; 12 bases agree with TRBD2. Trimming took 5 bases from V and 7 from J; bases not matched to a gene: 15. The CDR3 covers 16 residues. CDR1 and CDR2 (germline): SQVTM, ANQGSEA. CDR3 sequence (DNA): TGCAGCGTTACCCCCCGACTGACTAGCGGGGGTGGGGAGCAGTACTTC. Encoded protein: CSVTPRLTSGGGEQYF.

This chain connects TRBV7-3 to TRBJ2-6; D not resolved. The CDR3 runs 15 residues. The V end was cut by 2 bases, the J end by 0 bases, with 5 bases between. Germline values: CDR1 SGHTA, CDR2 FQGTGA. CDR3 sequence (DNA): TGTGCCAGCAGCTTACCGCGCTCTGGGGCCAACGTCCTGACTTTC. Translated: CASSLPRSGANVLTF.

This clone turned up a few times. This chain connects TRBV6-4 to TRBJ2-3; 8 bases fit TRBD1. The CDR3 has 14 amino acids. The germline V gene encodes CDR1 MRHNA and CDR2 SNTAGT. J lost 2 bases, V lost 8 bases, and 6 bases had no gene match. Written as DNA, the CDR3 is TGTGCCAGCGCGACAGGGGTAAACACAGATACGCAGTATTTT. Encoded protein: CASATGVNTDTQYF.

The table lists this clone with a few counts. This sample includes further DNA sequences coding for the same CDR3. The chain links TRBV18 to TRBJ1-1; D call uncertain. The germline V gene encodes CDR1 KGHSH and CDR2 LQKENI. This CDR3 has 12 residues. V shed 1 base and J shed 8 bases, with 8 bases lying between them. In DNA form, the CDR3 reads TGTGCCAGCTCACCACGAGGCTCCGAAGCTTTCTTT. Translation: CASSPRGSEAFF.